This TCR beta chain is from a study of cytomegalovirus exposure and HLA in healthy donors. About the research overall: Researchers previously reported finding more than 100 million unique TCR beta sequences from about 200 million T cells.

The CDR3 has 17 amino acids. The germline V gene encodes CDR1 SGHRS and CDR2 YFSETQ. Trimming stripped 6 bases from V and 1 base from J, with 19 bases between. Notes on the study in general: A later analysis linked a missense DCLRE1C variant to TCR beta V- and J-gene trimming. Indistinguishable V segments such as TRBV6-2 and TRBV6-3 were excluded.

PCR primers comprised 60 Vbeta and 13 Jbeta primers. Data came from immunoSEQ multiplex PCR; TCRdb stores just in-frame clones and leaves some out. The sample contains 150,000 to 200,000 clones, roughly 79% of which appear only once. As to this clone: The antigen remains undetermined.

The specimen sequenced was PBMCs. V usage is TRBV5-1 and J usage is TRBJ2-2; weak D call: TRBD2 (6 bases). This receptor was identified in a woman aged 18-35 years in good health and CMV-seropositive. CDR3 coding DNA: TGCGCCAGCAATCCCTTGGGCCCGGGACTGAACACCGGGGAGCTGTTTTTT. Amino acids: CASNPLGPGLNTGELFF.